This T cell receptor beta chain came from a study of vaccination effects on CD4 cells after COVID-19. Across the study: Post-vaccine sample collection fell at a median of 72 days after the second dose.

Whole-study results and caveats: Missing from the study were early post-infection timepoints, and its convalescent patients were few. Late in the post-vaccination period, infection-induced and vaccine-induced clones underwent marked clonal contraction.

V gave up 2 bases and J gave up 5 bases, with 27 bases separating them. Germline V gives CDR1 MNHNS, CDR2 SASEGT. This CDR3 contains 19 residues. On this clone itself: Its antigen is unknown.

Measured with immunoSEQ multiplex PCR; TCRdb has only the in-frame clones, and not every one. The data contain tens of thousands of clones, roughly 81% of them singletons. Isolating CD4+ T cells followed approximately 10 days of culture. Either the BNT162b2 or mRNA-1273 vaccine was given to participants in two doses. This specimen was CD4+ T cells from PBMCs cultured without peptide, taken after COVID-19 vaccination. The origin of this receptor is a human donor who received a COVID-19 vaccine. V and J are TRBV6-1 and TRBJ2-5, with TRBD2 as a possible D gene (6 bases). CDR3 nucleotide sequence: TGTGCCAGCAGTGAACTTGGGAGGAGGGGTGACGATAGGATGGAGACCCAGTACTTC. Translation gives CASSELGRRGDDRMETQYF.